This TCR beta chain appears in the sequencing data of a study of blood T cell repertoires in COVID-19. Study background: Acute-phase and convalescent COVID-19 samples originated in the United States, Italy and Spain.

This clone has a handful of counts. Between the trimmed V and J ends, which lost 8 bases and 1 base, there was a span of 5 bases. Germline CDR1 and CDR2: MNHEY and SVGAGI. The CDR3 extends over 11 amino acids. Under the authors' procedure: For nucleated cells, counts were estimated from reference gene primer amplification. TCRdb keeps only in-frame clones here, not all; method: immunoSEQ multiplex PCR. The V and J calls and clone size are taken from that table; D and trimming were inferred from the DNA. The data hold a few hundred thousand clones, with roughly 84% observed a single time. The V gene is TRBV6-5, the J gene TRBJ1-2; D remains ambiguous. This sequence was found in a woman aged 55-75 years who had recovered from COVID-19. The sample taken for sequencing was peripheral blood. The CDR3 loop is CASYSNYGYTF. For the CDR3, the DNA is TGTGCCAGCTATAGTAACTATGGCTACACCTTC.